The 8 T cell receptor beta chains presented below share a single source sample, sequenced in a study of cytotoxic CD8 clonotypes in ibrutinib-treated CLL (dated by TCRdb to the early 2020s). According to the study, the label for this sample's time point signals: 12 to 13 months on ibrutinib. Libraries were constructed by the immunoSEQ multiplex PCR assay. TCRdb took this table from immuneACCESS and kept in-frame rearrangements with V and J called. Such tables lack part of the clones; where checked against another copy, unresolved V genes explain under half of the gap, and the rest is unexplained. The sample table records 73,000 or so clones; about two thirds of these occur just once. Approximately 5% of the sample is taken by the ten largest. This specimen consisted of PBMCs, obtained after 12 months of ibrutinib treatment. Source of these receptors: a human donor with chronic lymphocytic leukemia.

The V call is TRBV4-1, the J call TRBJ1-3, with unresolved D. Per the germline V gene, CDR1 is MGHRA and CDR2 is YSYEKL. Trimming stripped 0 bases from V and 2 bases from J, with 23 bases between. This CDR3 has 20 amino acids. The CDR3 reads CASSQEYLVGRTFTGNTIYF. The CDR3 region has the DNA TGCGCCAGCAGCCAAGAGTATCTTGTGGGGAGGACTTTTACTGGAAACACCATATATTTT.

V usage is TRBV12-5 and J usage is TRBJ1-1; D is perhaps TRBD1 (5 bases). CDR3 length: 13 amino acids. Trimming removed 6 bases at V and 6 bases at J, with 14 bases between. In germline, CDR1 is LGHNT, CDR2 FRNRAP. CDR3 region: CASGTSGYAEAFF. The CDR3 coding sequence is TGTGCTAGTGGCACCTCAGGGTACGCTGAAGCTTTCTTT.

CDR3 loop: CASSDTGGPNYGYTF. The CDR3 nucleotides read TGTGCCAGCAGTGACACAGGTGGCCCTAACTATGGCTACACCTTC. The V gene is TRBV2, the J gene TRBJ1-2; D might be TRBD1 (5 bases). Per the germline V gene, CDR1 is SNHLY and CDR2 is FYNNEI. V lost 3 bases and J lost 0, with 11 bases in between. This CDR3 region has 15 residues.

The chain joins TRBV4-3 to TRBJ1-3; the match to TRBD1 covers 8 bases. The CDR3 sequence is 15 residues long. Germline CDR1 LGHNA, CDR2 YSLEER. The ends lost 2 bases at V and 4 bases at J; junction bases unmatched: 4. The CDR3 sequence: CASSQSRTGGNTIYF. DNA for the CDR3: TGCGCCAGCAGCCAAAGCAGGACAGGGGGAAACACCATATATTTT.

Only a few counts were recorded for this clone. This chain uses TRBV7-2 with TRBJ1-4; D uncertain. V was pared by 5 bases and J by 5 bases, with 12 bases between. The germline V gene encodes CDR1 SGHTA and CDR2 FQGNSA. The CDR3 runs to 14 residues. The CDR3 region has the DNA TGTGCCAGCAGCCACGGACGGAGCAATGAAAAACTGTTTTTT. Translated: CASSHGRSNEKLFF.

The V call is TRBV5-6, the J call TRBJ1-3, with D tentatively TRBD1 (5 bases). V was clipped by 4 bases and J by 0 bases, with 14 bases between them. Germline CDR1 SGHDT, CDR2 YYEEEE. The CDR3 has 16 residues. CDR3 sequence reads: CASSPSGTHSGNTIYF. In DNA, the CDR3 is TGTGCCAGCAGCCCTAGTGGGACTCACTCTGGAAACACCATATATTTT.

This clone was recorded a few times. V and J are TRBV7-2 and TRBJ2-3; 11 bases map to TRBD2. This CDR3 contains 13 residues. V dropped 1 base and J dropped 11; count of bases not matched to a gene: 2. Germline V gene sequence: CDR1 SGHTA, CDR2 FQGNSA. The CDR3 loop reads CASSLDTSGGQYF. The DNA for the CDR3 is TGTGCCAGCAGCTTAGACACTAGCGGGGGGCAGTATTTT.

The rearrangement links TRBV6-5 to TRBJ2-3; 8 bases align to TRBD1. The CDR3 spans 15 residues. V lost 6 bases to trimming and J lost 1 base; unmatched junction nucleotides: 6. The germline V gene encodes CDR1 MNHEY and CDR2 SVGAGI. The CDR3, as DNA: TGTGCCAGCAGATATACGGGACAGGGCACAGATACGCAGTATTTT. Its protein product is CASRYTGQGTDTQYF.